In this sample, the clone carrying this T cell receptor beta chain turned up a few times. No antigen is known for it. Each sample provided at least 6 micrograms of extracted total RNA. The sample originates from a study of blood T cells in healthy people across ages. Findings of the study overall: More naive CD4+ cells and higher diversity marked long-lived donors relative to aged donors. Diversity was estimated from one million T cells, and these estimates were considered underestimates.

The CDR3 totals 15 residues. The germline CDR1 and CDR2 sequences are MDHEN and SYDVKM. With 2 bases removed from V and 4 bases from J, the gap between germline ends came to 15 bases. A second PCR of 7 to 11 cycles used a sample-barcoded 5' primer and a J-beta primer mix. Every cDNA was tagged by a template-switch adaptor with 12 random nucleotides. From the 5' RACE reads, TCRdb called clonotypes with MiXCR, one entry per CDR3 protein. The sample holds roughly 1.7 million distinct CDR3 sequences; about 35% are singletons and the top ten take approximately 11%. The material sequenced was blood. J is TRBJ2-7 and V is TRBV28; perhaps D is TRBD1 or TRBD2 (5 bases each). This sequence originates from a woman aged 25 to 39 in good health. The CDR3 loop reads CASSLPRDGSYEQYF. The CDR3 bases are TGTGCCAGCAGTTTACCCCGGGACGGTTCTTACGAGCAGTACTTC.